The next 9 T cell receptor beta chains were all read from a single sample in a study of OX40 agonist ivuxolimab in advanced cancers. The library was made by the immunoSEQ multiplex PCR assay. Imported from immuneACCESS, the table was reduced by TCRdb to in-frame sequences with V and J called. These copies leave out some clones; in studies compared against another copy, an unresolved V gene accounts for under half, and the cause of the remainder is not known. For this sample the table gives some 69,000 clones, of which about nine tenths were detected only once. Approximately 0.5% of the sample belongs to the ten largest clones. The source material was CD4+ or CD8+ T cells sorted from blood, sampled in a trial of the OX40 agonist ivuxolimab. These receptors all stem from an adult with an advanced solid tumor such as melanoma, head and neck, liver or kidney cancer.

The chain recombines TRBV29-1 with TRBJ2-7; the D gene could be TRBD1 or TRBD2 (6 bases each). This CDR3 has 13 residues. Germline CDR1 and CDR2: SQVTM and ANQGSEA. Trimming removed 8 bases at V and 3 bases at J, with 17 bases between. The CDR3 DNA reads TGCAGCACATCAAGGGGGGCGGGCTACGAGCAGTACTTC. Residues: CSTSRGAGYEQYF.

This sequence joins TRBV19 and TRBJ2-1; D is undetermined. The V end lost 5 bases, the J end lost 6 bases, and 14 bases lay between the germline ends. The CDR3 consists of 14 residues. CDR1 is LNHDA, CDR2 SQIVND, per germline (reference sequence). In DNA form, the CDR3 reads TGTGCCAGTAGTCCACAAGCAAACGGCAATGAGCAGTTCTTC. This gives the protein CASSPQANGNEQFF.

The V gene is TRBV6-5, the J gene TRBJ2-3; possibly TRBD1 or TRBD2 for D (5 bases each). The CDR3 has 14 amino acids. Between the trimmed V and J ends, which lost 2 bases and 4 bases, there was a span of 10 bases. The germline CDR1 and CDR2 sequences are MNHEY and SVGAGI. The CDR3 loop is CASSYGGGADTQYF. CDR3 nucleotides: TGTGCCAGCAGTTACGGGGGTGGGGCAGATACGCAGTATTTT.

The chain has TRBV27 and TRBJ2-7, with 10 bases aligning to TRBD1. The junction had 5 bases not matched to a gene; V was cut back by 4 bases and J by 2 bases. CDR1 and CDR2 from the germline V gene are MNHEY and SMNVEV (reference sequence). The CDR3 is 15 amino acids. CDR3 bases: TGTGCCAGCAGTTACAGGGACAGGGGTGCCTACGAGCAGTACTTC. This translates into CASSYRDRGAYEQYF.

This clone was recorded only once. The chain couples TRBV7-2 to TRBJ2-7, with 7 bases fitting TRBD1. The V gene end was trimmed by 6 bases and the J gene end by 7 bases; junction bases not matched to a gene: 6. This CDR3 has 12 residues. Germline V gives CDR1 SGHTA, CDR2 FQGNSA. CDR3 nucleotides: TGTGCCAGCAGTTCAACAGGGGTAGAGCAGTACTTC. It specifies CASSSTGVEQYF. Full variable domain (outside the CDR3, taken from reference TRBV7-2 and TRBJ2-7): GAGVSQSPSNKVTEKGKDVELRCDPISGHTALYWYRQSLGQGLEFLIYFQGNSAPDKSGLPSDRFSAERTGGSVSTLTIQRTQQEDSAVYLCASSSTGVEQYFGPGTRLTVT.

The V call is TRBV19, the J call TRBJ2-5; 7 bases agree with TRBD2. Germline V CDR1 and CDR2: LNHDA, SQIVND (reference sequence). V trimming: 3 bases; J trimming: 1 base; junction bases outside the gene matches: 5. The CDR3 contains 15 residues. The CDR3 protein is CASSIGGTTQETQYF. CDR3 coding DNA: TGTGCCAGTAGTATCGGCGGGACTACCCAAGAGACCCAGTACTTC.

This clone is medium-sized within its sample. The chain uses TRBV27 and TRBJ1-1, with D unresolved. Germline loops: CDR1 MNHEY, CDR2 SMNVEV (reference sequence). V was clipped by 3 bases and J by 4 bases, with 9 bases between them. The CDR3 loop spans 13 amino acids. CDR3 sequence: CASSFAGSTEAFF. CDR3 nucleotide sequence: TGTGCCAGCAGTTTCGCCGGCAGCACTGAAGCTTTCTTT.

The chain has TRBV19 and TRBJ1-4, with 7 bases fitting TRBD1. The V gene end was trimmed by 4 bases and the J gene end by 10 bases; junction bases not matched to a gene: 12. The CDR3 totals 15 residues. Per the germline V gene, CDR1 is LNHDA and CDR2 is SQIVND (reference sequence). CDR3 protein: CASSNQGVGLVKLFF. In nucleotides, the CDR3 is TGTGCCAGTAGTAATCAGGGGGTCGGGCTGGTAAAACTGTTTTTT.

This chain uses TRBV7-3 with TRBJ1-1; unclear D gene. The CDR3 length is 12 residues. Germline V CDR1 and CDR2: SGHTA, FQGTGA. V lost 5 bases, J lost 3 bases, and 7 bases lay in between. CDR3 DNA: TGTGCCAGCAGCGGCGAGTACACTGAAGCTTTCTTT. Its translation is CASSGEYTEAFF.